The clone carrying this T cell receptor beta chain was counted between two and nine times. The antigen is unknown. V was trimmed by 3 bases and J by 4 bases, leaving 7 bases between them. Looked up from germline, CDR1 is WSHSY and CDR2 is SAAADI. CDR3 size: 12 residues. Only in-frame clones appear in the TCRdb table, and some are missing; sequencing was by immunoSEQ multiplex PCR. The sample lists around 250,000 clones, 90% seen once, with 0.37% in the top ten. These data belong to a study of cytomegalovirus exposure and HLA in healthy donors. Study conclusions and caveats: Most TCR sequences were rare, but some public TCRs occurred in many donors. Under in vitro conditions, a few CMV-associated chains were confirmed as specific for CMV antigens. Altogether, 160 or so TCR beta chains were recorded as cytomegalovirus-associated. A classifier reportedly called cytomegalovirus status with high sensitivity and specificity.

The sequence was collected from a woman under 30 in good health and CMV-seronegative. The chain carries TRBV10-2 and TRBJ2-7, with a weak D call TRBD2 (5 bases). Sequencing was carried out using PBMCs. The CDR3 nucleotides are TGCGCCAGCAGTGACACGGGATACGAGCAGTACTTC. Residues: CASSDTGYEQYF.